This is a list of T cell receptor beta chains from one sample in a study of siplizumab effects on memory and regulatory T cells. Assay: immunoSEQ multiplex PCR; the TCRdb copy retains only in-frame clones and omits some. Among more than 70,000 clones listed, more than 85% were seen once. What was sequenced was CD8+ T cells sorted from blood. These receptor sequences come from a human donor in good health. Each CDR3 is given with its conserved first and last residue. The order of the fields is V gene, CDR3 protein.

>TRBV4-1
CASSQDLGTGLNEQFF
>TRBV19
CASSIGLAGGTDTQYF
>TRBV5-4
CASSLDLGGGETQYF
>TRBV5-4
CASSLGTGGYEQYF
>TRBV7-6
CASSPTAGEGELFF
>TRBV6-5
CASSYSTLEQFF
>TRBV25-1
CASSARGGKGNGYTF
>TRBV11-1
CASRTLPGEDTQYF
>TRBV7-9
CASSQTWTGQETQYF
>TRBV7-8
CASSLPLAGFGGQFF
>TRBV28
CASREGELSYEQYF
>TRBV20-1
CSAGMNTEAFF
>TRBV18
CASSPQEGTSEWLDTQYF
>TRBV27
CASSLSGGSYEQYF
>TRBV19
CASSAQTGSHTDTQYF